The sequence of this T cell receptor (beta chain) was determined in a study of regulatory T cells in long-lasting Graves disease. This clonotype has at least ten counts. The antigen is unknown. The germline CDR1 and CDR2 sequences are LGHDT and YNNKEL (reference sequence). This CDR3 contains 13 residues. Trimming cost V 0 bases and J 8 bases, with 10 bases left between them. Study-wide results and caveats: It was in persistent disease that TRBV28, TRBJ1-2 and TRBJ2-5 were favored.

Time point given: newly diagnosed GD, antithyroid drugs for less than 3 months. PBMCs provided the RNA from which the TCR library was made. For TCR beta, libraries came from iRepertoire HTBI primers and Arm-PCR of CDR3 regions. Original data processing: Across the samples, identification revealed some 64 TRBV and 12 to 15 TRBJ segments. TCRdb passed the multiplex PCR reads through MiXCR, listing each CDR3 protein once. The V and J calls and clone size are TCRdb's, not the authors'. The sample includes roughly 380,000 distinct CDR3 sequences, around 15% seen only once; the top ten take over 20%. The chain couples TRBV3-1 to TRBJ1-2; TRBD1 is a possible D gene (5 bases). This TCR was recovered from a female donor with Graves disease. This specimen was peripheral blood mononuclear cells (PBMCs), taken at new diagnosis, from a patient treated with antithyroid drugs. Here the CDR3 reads CASSQEQGGGYTF. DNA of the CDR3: TGTGCCAGCAGCCAAGAGCAGGGCGGAGGCTACACCTTC. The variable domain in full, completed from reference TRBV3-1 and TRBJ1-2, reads DTAVSQTPKYLVTQMGNDKSIKCEQNLGHDTMYWYKQDSKKFLKIMFSYNNKELIINETVPNRFSPKSPDKAHLNLHINSLELGDSAVYFCASSQEQGGGYTFGSGTRLTVV.